This TCR beta chain appears in the sequencing data of a study of brain T cells in children with intractable seizures. Clones were sequenced by immunoSEQ multiplex PCR, and TCRdb holds only the in-frame ones, with some missing. In the table there are 300,000 to 400,000 clones, roughly 92% of which are singletons. General study findings and limits: Pre-surgery blood may have been undersampled, hiding some clones.

A note on this clone: Its antigen is not identified.

V was clipped by 8 bases and J by 2 bases; unmatched bases: 11. There are 15 residues in the CDR3. CDR1 is MNHEY and CDR2 is SVGAGI in the germline V gene. Time point indicated: blood from clinic visit 5 months post-surgery; TSC patient then seizure free. Sequencing was limited to surgery cases with top T cell transcript signatures in brain tissue. This rearrangement joins TRBV6-5 to TRBJ2-7; TRBD2 matches at 8 bases. This specimen consisted of peripheral blood, obtained 4 to 5 months after surgery. The clonotype originates from a boy younger than two with tuberous sclerosis and intractable seizures. The DNA of the CDR3 is TGTGCCAGCCTATCTGTGGGTAGCGGGGCCTACGAGCAGTACTTC. Protein sequence: CASLSVGSGAYEQYF.